This entry concerns a single T cell receptor beta chain. This clonotype was seen ten or more times. Its antigen remains unidentified. Per-base qualities were not stored, and no clone one base away is much larger. Trimming at the junction amounts to 2 bases on V and 6 bases on J, and the germline ends lie 8 bases apart. CDR1 and CDR2 are drawn from the germline V gene: SGHTA, FQGNSA. The CDR3 numbers 13 residues from cysteine through phenylalanine. CDR3 DNA only is kept here, 39 bases in frame from base 1. This sample is drawn from a study of identical twins (TCRdb year 2016). Regarding the study in general: TCR alpha and beta repertoires from monozygotic twins, unrelated adults of various ages and cord blood were deep-sequenced to test whether fetal clonotypes persist. Replicate twin experiments were performed at different times using different library preparation protocols to rule out contamination.

Paper-wide results and their limitations: Out-of-frame TCR alpha sharing in monozygotic twins was systematically underestimated by recombination models, whereas sharing between unrelated individuals was in agreement with the recombination models. Invariant T cells such as MAIT and iNKT could partly confound zero-insertion analyses, though diverse VJ usage argued against this for most clonotypes. The excess sharing between twins in beta out-of-frame sequences was weaker because fewer shared sequences reduced the signal-to-noise ratio. Conclusions relied on cross-sectional statistical analysis, since the same donors could not be followed over many years. Compared with coincidental sharing between unrelated individuals, out-of-frame TCR alpha sequences shared between twins showed an excess of sequences with low generation probability. Abundant cord blood beta clonotypes had fewer insertions, young adult naive repertoires showed a similar but weaker trend, and memory repertoires showed no such trend.

Only healthy Caucasian donors were included. The twin cohort consisted of three pairs of female monozygotic twins, all aged 18 to 29 years. Using Miltenyi CD45RO+ enrichment and human naive T-cell isolation kits, memory (CD45RO+) and naive T cells were isolated from PBMC. Library preparation was by 5' RACE. Sequenced on an Illumina HiSeq 2000. Template switching introduced a universal primer binding site; the final cDNA contained a unique molecular identifier, enabling accurate counting of TCR cDNA molecules. Specific primers in the conserved constant-segment region were used to synthesize first-strand cDNA for TCR alpha and beta chains. To control for contamination, every cDNA library carried two barcodes: a SMART-Mk sample barcode plus Illumina barcodes. Two successive PCR steps introduced TruSeq adapter sequences along with Illumina sample barcodes. The TCR alpha and beta cDNA libraries were sequenced on the Illumina HiSeq platform using custom primers. In the paper's pipeline: Raw reads were processed with MiGEC to extract unique molecular identifiers, and MiXCR was used to determine CDR3 positions. Recombination models were inferred per individual with the repgenHMM and IGoR tools using an EM algorithm. The analysis of shared clonotypes was done with the tcR package in R, with sharing normalized by the product of cloneset sizes. To study raw recombination free of thymic and clonal selection effects, out-of-frame nonproductive sequences were analyzed. TCRdb applied fastp at Q25 and MiXCR to the public reads, then kept only in-frame beta chains. Duplicate CDR3 protein sequences are folded into a single record with the most common DNA and genes. The V and J calls were determined by TCRdb, not by the authors. The sample yields hundreds of thousands of distinct CDR3 sequences; 6.5% to 8.5% were counted once. The ten largest clones capture less than 2% of the sample.

Another study also made use of these data, one on yellow fever vaccine responses in identical twins. The second source states: According to the authors, the vaccine-induced T cell response in identical twins seemed to be partly convergent and partly specific to each individual. Focusing on identical twins, the study followed the T cell clones that responded to the vaccine, and did so with precision.

The source is a woman aged 18-30 years in good health. What was sequenced was memory (CD45RO+) T cells sorted from blood. Explained via the paper, the cell subset or site label denotes: CD45RO+ enriched T cells. The V and J segments used are TRBV7-2 and TRBJ1-5, with no reliable assignment of the D segment. The CDR3 sequence is CASSLFIGQPQHF. The bases are TGTGCCAGCAGCTTATTTATTGGTCAGCCCCAGCATTTT.